This TCR beta chain was recovered during a study of OX40 agonist ivuxolimab in advanced cancers. Study findings and constraints: Expansion of clones was among the lowest in partial responders at 0.1-3.0 mg/kg. Average numbers of expanded clones were greater in CD8+ T cells than in CD4+. Researchers did not establish what antigens the expanded peripheral T cells target.

This clone was observed a handful of times. Its cognate antigen is unknown. In germline, CDR1 is MDHEN, CDR2 SYDVKM. V was pared by 6 bases and J by 9 bases, with 14 bases of the junction left unmatched. This CDR3 contains 15 residues. This table comes from immunoSEQ multiplex PCR, and its TCRdb copy is limited to in-frame clones, with some not included. The data contain about 61,000 clones, more than 65% of them singletons. The sampling schedule covered blood at baseline, cycle 4 day 1, and cycle 7 day 1. This clonotype was sampled from an adult with an advanced solid tumor such as melanoma, head and neck, liver or kidney cancer. V is TRBV28 and J is TRBJ1-5; 7 nucleotides match TRBD1. Here the sequenced sample was CD4+ or CD8+ T cells sorted from blood, taken in a trial of the OX40 agonist ivuxolimab. The CDR3 spells CASSPVPGGERPQHF. The CDR3 DNA is TGTGCCAGCAGCCCAGTGCCAGGGGGGGAGCGGCCCCAGCATTTT.